This T cell receptor beta chain was recovered during a study of human T cells and chemical hapten exposure. TCRdb fed the RACE reads into MiXCR, producing one record per CDR3 protein. Among 140,000 or so distinct CDR3 sequences listed, around 11% were seen once. Regarding time point: patch test 2, 6 weeks after DPC sensitization. Treatment indicated: therapeutic diphenylcyclopropenone sensitization with weekly scalp DPC. Per the germline V gene, CDR1 is SGHTA and CDR2 is FQGNSA. V lost 0 bases to trimming and J lost 0 bases, with 9 bases between them. There are 15 residues in the CDR3. This rearrangement joins TRBV7-2 to TRBJ2-7; D tentatively fits TRBD1 or TRBD2 (5 bases each). Material: whole blood, obtained in connection with sensitization to the hapten diphenylcyclopropenone (DPC). The TCR sequence derives from a woman aged 50 to 60 with alopecia areata. Some clones in this sample may be carry-over from other donors' samples. As DNA, the CDR3 is TGTGCCAGCAGCTTAGCCGGGACCATCTCCTACGAGCAGTACTTC. This gives the protein CASSLAGTISYEQYF.